A single sample gave rise to the 24 T cell receptor beta chains below, sequenced in a study of T-cell reconstitution after alpha-beta-depleted transplantation in children. It was with unique molecular identifiers that the TCRbeta library was prepared. Using its own MiXCR run on the PCR reads, TCRdb lists one record per CDR3 protein. The sample contains hundreds of thousands of distinct CDR3 sequences, about 12% of which appear only once. Sequencing was performed on PBMCs from the stem cell graft donor, taken from the stem cell graft. The receptors were gathered from a human donor who donated a stem cell graft to a child with acute lymphoblastic leukemia.

This clonotype was counted ten times or more. This rearrangement joins TRBV7-9 to TRBJ1-1; D is possibly TRBD1 (5 bases). Germline loops: CDR1 SEHNR, CDR2 FQNEAQ (reference sequence). V lost 5 bases and J 5 bases, leaving 9 bases between the germline ends. This CDR3 region has 12 residues. DNA of the CDR3: TGTGCCAGCAGCCGGGGGACTACTGAAGCTTTCTTT. Its protein product is CASSRGTTEAFF.

This clonotype was detected many times. This sequence joins TRBV5-1 and TRBJ2-1, with 7 bases fitting TRBD2. J gave up 14 bases and V 5 bases, and 13 bases lay outside the gene matches. The CDR3 length is 13 residues. Germline lookup yields CDR1 SGHRS and CDR2 YFSETQ. CDR3 DNA: TGCGCCAGCAGTCCGGGAGGTGGGACGAGAAAGTTCTTC. Protein: CASSPGGGTRKFF.

This clonotype was recorded at least ten times. The chain joins TRBV27 to TRBJ2-7; D not certain. V was pared by 4 bases and J by 7 bases, with 8 bases between. This CDR3 is 11 amino acids long. Germline CDR1 MNHEY, CDR2 SMNVEV (reference sequence). CDR3 in amino acids: CASSSAGEQYF. The CDR3 coding sequence is TGTGCCAGCAGTTCCGCTGGGGAGCAGTACTTC.

There are many counts of this clonotype. The chain is built from TRBV6-6 and TRBJ2-1, with a weak D call TRBD2 (5 bases). CDR1 and CDR2 from the germline V gene are MNHNY and SVGAGI (reference sequence). Trimming took 8 bases from V and 2 from J, leaving 13 bases between them. This CDR3 spans 14 amino acids. For the CDR3, the DNA is TGTGCCAGCTGGGGAGAACGAACCTACAATGAGCAGTTCTTC. Translating it yields CASWGERTYNEQFF.

Ten or more counts support this clonotype. V and J are TRBV28 and TRBJ2-1; D unresolved. V was trimmed by 6 bases and J by 0 bases, leaving 12 bases between them. The length of the CDR3 is 15 residues. CDR1 and CDR2 (germline): MDHEN, SYDVKM. The CDR3 DNA follows: TGTGCCAGCAGCAGACAAATGAGCTCCTACAATGAGCAGTTCTTC. This gives the protein CASSRQMSSYNEQFF.

This clonotype showed up many times. The rearrangement links TRBV5-6 to TRBJ2-5; no firm D call. This CDR3 has 13 amino acids. Trimming pared 1 base from V and 4 bases from J, leaving 8 bases between. Germline CDR1 reads SGHDT; CDR2 reads YYEEEE. The CDR3 spells CASSLPGTETQYF. The CDR3 nucleotides read TGTGCCAGCAGCTTGCCGGGCACAGAGACCCAGTACTTC.

The sample holds many counts of this clonotype. V and J are TRBV14 and TRBJ1-4; no definite D call. Germline V gene data show CDR1 as SGHDN and CDR2 as FVKESK. CDR3 size: 14 residues. Trimming took 0 bases from V and 6 from J, leaving 8 bases between them. CDR3 residues: CASSQDFRYEKLFF. Here the CDR3 DNA reads TGTGCCAGCAGCCAAGATTTCAGATATGAAAAACTGTTTTTT.

This clonotype showed up just a few times. This sequence joins TRBV4-3 and TRBJ1-6; tentative D call: TRBD1 (5 bases). This CDR3 is built from 15 residues. CDR1 LGHNA and CDR2 YSLEER come from the germline V gene. Trimming shortened V by 0 bases and J by 7 bases, and 10 bases separated the two germline ends. The CDR3 sequence is CASSQDGTENSPLHF. CDR3 nucleotides: TGCGCCAGCAGCCAAGACGGGACGGAGAATTCACCCCTCCACTTT.

In its sample, this clonotype was seen many times. This chain joins TRBV18 and TRBJ1-1; D gene ambiguous. The V end lost 1 base, the J end lost 4 bases, and 7 bases lay between the germline ends. The CDR3 sequence is 13 residues long. In germline, CDR1 is KGHSH, CDR2 LQKENI. The CDR3 here is CASSPQGSTEAFF. CDR3 DNA: TGTGCCAGCTCACCACAGGGTTCCACTGAAGCTTTCTTT.

This clonotype appeared a single time. Sequence at one end of the junction differs from germline and may be a read error. This chain links TRBV5-1 with TRBJ1-5; D gene uncertain. CDR3 length: 15 amino acids. Germline V lookup: CDR1 SGHRS, CDR2 YFSETQ. The CDR3 DNA reads as TGCGCCAGCAGCCCGGACCTCGACACCGATCAGCCCCAGCGTTTT. This sequence encodes CASSPDLDTDQPQRF.

This clonotype was observed many times. The chain links TRBV7-2 to TRBJ2-5; 8 nucleotides align to TRBD2. Germline CDR1 is SGHTA and CDR2 is FQGNSA. The CDR3 has 15 residues. V dropped 5 bases and J dropped 4; count of bases not matched to a gene: 9. CDR3: CASSLTGGAVETQYF. The CDR3 DNA is TGTGCCAGCAGCCTTACCGGGGGGGCCGTAGAGACCCAGTACTTC. The full variable domain, its missing parts supplied by reference TRBV7-2 and TRBJ2-5, is GAGVSQSPSNKVTEKGKDVELRCDPISGHTALYWYRQSLGQGLEFLIYFQGNSAPDKSGLPSDRFSAERTGGSVSTLTIQRTQQEDSAVYLCASSLTGGAVETQYFGPGTRLLVL.

This clonotype was seen many times. The chain is built from TRBV5-1 and TRBJ2-1, with 8 bases lining up with TRBD1. V lost 7 bases to trimming and J lost 4 bases; unmatched junction nucleotides: 10. The CDR3 sequence is 15 residues long. CDR1 and CDR2 from the germline V gene are SGHRS and YFSETQ. CDR3 region: CASQARTGPYNEQFF. CDR3 DNA sequence: TGCGCCAGCCAAGCACGGACAGGGCCGTACAATGAGCAGTTCTTC.

This clonotype occurred many times. V and J are TRBV27 and TRBJ1-6; weak D call: TRBD1 (5 bases). CDR3 length equals 14 residues. Germline loops: CDR1 MNHEY, CDR2 SMNVEV (reference sequence). V gave up 1 base and J gave up 9 bases, with 10 bases separating them. The CDR3 is CASSLFEGTSPLHF. The CDR3 nucleotides are TGTGCCAGCAGTTTATTTGAGGGGACTTCACCCCTCCACTTT.

This clonotype was seen at least ten times. The rearrangement uses TRBV11-2 and TRBJ2-3; a possible D gene is TRBD2 (5 bases). CDR1 is SGHAT and CDR2 is FQNNGV in the germline V gene. The V and J ends lost 1 base and 9 bases respectively, with 11 bases between them. The CDR3 contains 13 residues. The CDR3 loop is CASSLAPWRTQYF. The CDR3 DNA is TGTGCCAGCAGCTTAGCGCCTTGGAGGACGCAGTATTTT.

This clonotype was detected ten times or more. This chain joins TRBV20-1 and TRBJ1-1; D is undetermined. The germline CDR1 and CDR2 sequences are DFQATT and SNEGSKA (reference sequence). The CDR3 runs 13 residues. Trimming removed 4 bases from V and 5 bases from J, with 14 bases in between. CDR3 sequence reads: CSAKGPGGTEAFF. The CDR3, as DNA: TGCAGTGCTAAGGGTCCAGGCGGGACTGAAGCTTTCTTT.

Ten or more counts support this clonotype. The V and J genes are TRBV4-3 and TRBJ1-2; 8 nucleotides agree with TRBD1. V gave up 0 bases and J gave up 8 bases; unmatched junction bases: 8. The germline V gene encodes CDR1 LGHNA and CDR2 YSLEER. The CDR3 has 15 amino acids. CDR3 DNA sequence: TGCGCCAGCAGCCAAGATGGTCAGGGGGCTAGAGGCTACACCTTC. Residues: CASSQDGQGARGYTF.

This clonotype was found many times. The chain joins TRBV6-2 or TRBV6-3 to TRBJ2-1; tentative D call: TRBD1 (6 bases). Germline CDR1 and CDR2: MNHEY and SVGEGT. V gave up 7 bases and J gave up 6 bases, with 16 bases separating them. This CDR3 contains 14 residues. The CDR3 DNA reads as TGTGCCAGCACCCATTCAGGGGTTACCAATGAGCAGTTCTTC. Translating it yields CASTHSGVTNEQFF.

Many counts were recorded for this clonotype. The gene calls are TRBV4-3 and TRBJ1-4; 9 bases match TRBD1. The germline CDR1 and CDR2 sequences are LGHNA and YSLEER. The trim removed 4 bases at V and 6 bases at J, leaving 3 bases unmatched. The CDR3 is made up of 14 amino acids. The CDR3 loop is CASSRGQGYEKLFF. CDR3 DNA: TGCGCCAGCAGCCGGGGACAGGGTTATGAAAAACTGTTTTTT.

This clonotype occurred many times. This chain connects TRBV29-1 to TRBJ2-5; possibly TRBD2 for D (5 bases). The V and J ends lost 2 bases and 5 bases respectively, with 12 bases between them. The length of the CDR3 is 13 residues. Germline CDR1 SQVTM, CDR2 ANQGSEA. CDR3 sequence (DNA): TGCAGCGTTGAAAATGAGGGCCGGGAGACCCAGTACTTC. Translating gives CSVENEGRETQYF. The full variable domain, in which reference TRBV29-1 and TRBJ2-5 provide the parts outside the CDR3, is SAVISQKPSRDICQRGTSLTIQCQVDSQVTMMFWYRQQPGQSLTLIATANQGSEATYESGFVIDKFPISRPNLTFSTLTVSNMSPEDSSIYLCSVENEGRETQYFGPGTRLLVL.

Ten or more counts support this clonotype. The chain combines TRBV12-3 or TRBV12-4 with TRBJ1-4, with D perhaps matching TRBD1 (5 bases). V was clipped by 2 bases and J by 5 bases, with 6 bases between them. This CDR3 has 13 amino acids. The CDR3 DNA follows: TGTGCCAGCAGTTTACGACAGAATGAAAAACTGTTTTTT. It codes for CASSLRQNEKLFF.

This clonotype was detected many times. The V gene is TRBV28, the J gene TRBJ2-7; D gene ambiguous. Germline CDR1 reads MDHEN; CDR2 reads SYDVKM. V lost 10 bases, J lost 3 bases, and 19 bases lay in between. The CDR3 totals 14 residues. This CDR3 reads CATAPYSRSYEQYF. The CDR3, as DNA: TGTGCCACCGCGCCCTATAGCAGGAGCTACGAGCAGTACTTC.

Many counts were recorded for this clonotype. V is TRBV27 and J is TRBJ1-1; 8 nucleotides agree with TRBD1. Germline V gene sequence: CDR1 MNHEY, CDR2 SMNVEV (reference sequence). With V trimmed by 5 bases and J by 5 bases, 7 bases remained unmatched. The CDR3 is 14 residues long. CDR3 in DNA: TGTGCCAGCAGTCCTACAGGGGGAGGGACTGAAGCTTTCTTT. It encodes CASSPTGGGTEAFF.

The table lists this clonotype with many counts. This chain links TRBV20-1 with TRBJ1-5, with a tentative D call TRBD1 (6 bases). The V end lost 3 bases, the J end lost 4 bases, and 10 bases lay between the germline ends. Germline V gene sequence: CDR1 DFQATT, CDR2 SNEGSKA (reference sequence). The CDR3 totals 13 residues. DNA of the CDR3: TGCAGTGCTAGTTCGGACAGTAATCAGCCCCAGCATTTT. The encoded protein is CSASSDSNQPQHF.

This clonotype was seen repeatedly, ten times or more. The gene calls are TRBV7-9 and TRBJ2-3; 7 positions agree with TRBD2. Per the germline V gene, CDR1 is SEHNR and CDR2 is FQNEAQ (reference sequence). Losses at the gene ends were 6 bases for V and 0 bases for J; bases not matched to a gene: 12. The CDR3 covers 17 residues. Here the CDR3 DNA reads TGTGCCAGCAGTTCTCCCGGGCGGGGGAAGAGCACAGATACGCAGTATTTT. Translating gives CASSSPGRGKSTDTQYF.